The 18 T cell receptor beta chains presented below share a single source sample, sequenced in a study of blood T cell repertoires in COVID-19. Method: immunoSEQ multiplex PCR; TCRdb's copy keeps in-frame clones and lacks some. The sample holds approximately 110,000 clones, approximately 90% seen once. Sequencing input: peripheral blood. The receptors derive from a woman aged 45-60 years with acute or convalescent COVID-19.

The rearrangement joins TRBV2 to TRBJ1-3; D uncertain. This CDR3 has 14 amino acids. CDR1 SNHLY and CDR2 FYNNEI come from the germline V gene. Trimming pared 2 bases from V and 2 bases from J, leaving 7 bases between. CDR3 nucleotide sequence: TGTGCCAGCAGTGAAAGAGCGGCTGGAAACACCATATATTTT. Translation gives CASSERAAGNTIYF.

The CDR3 reads CASSIGLAESSYEQYF. CDR3 coding DNA: TGTGCCAGTAGTATAGGATTGGCGGAAAGCTCCTACGAGCAGTACTTC. This sequence joins TRBV19 and TRBJ2-7; no definite D call. This CDR3 is 16 amino acids long. Germline CDR1 LNHDA, CDR2 SQIVND (reference sequence). V shed 1 base and J shed 0 bases, with 13 bases lying between them.

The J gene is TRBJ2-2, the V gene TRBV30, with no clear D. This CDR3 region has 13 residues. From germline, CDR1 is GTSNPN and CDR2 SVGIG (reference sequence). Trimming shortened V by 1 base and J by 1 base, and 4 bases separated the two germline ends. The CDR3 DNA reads TGTGCCTGGAGTGGACAGAACACCGGGGAGCTGTTTTTT. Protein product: CAWSGQNTGELFF.

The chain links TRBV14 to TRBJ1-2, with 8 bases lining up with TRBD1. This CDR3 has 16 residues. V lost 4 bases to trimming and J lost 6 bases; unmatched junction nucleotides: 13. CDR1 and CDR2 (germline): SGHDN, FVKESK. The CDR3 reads CASSRTQGAAGNGYTF. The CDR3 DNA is TGTGCCAGCAGCCGTACCCAGGGGGCCGCAGGGAATGGCTACACCTTC.

CDR3 amino acids: CASSSGTGIYEQYF. The CDR3 nucleotides are TGTGCCAGCAGTTCAGGGACTGGGATCTACGAGCAGTACTTC. The chain is built from TRBV28 and TRBJ2-7; D is perhaps TRBD2 (6 bases). The CDR3 has 14 residues. V shed 4 bases and J shed 3 bases, with 13 bases lying between them. Germline V gene sequence: CDR1 MDHEN, CDR2 SYDVKM.

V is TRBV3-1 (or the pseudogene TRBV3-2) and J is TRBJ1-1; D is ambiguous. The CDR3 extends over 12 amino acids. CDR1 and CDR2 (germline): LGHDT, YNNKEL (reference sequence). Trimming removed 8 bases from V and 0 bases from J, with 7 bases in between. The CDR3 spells CASGRLNTEAFF. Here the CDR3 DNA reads TGTGCCAGCGGGAGACTGAACACTGAAGCTTTCTTT.

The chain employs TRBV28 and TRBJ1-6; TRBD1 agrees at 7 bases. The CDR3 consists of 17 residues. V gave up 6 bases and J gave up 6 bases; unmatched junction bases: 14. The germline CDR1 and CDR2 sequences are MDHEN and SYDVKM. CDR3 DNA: TGTGCCAGCAGCCCGGAACAGGGGACAGAATCTAATTCACCCCTCCACTTT. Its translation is CASSPEQGTESNSPLHF.

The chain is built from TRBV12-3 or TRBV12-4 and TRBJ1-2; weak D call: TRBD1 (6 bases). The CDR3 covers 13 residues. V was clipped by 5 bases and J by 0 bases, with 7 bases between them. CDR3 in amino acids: CASSDRSNYGYTF. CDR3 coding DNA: TGTGCCAGCAGTGACAGGTCTAACTATGGCTACACCTTC.

The CDR3 region has the DNA TGTGCCAGCCGCGTTGGGAGCACTGAAGCTTTCTTT. Translating it yields CASRVGSTEAFF. The rearrangement links TRBV6-5 to TRBJ1-1, with no clear D. There are 12 residues in the CDR3. V was cut by 8 bases and J by 4 bases, with 11 bases left in between. Germline assignment: CDR1 MNHEY and CDR2 SVGAGI.

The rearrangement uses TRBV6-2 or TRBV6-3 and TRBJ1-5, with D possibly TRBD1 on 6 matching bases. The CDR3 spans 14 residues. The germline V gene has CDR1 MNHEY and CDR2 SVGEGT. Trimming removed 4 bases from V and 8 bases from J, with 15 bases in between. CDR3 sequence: CASSSRQVTKPQHF. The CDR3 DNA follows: TGTGCCAGCAGTTCGCGACAGGTAACCAAGCCCCAGCATTTT.

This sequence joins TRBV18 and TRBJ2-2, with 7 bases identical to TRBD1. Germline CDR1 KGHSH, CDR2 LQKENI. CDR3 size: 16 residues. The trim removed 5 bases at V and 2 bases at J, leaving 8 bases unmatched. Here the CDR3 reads CASSSRTGANTGELFF. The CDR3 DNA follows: TGTGCCAGCTCATCAAGGACAGGTGCAAACACCGGGGAGCTGTTTTTT.

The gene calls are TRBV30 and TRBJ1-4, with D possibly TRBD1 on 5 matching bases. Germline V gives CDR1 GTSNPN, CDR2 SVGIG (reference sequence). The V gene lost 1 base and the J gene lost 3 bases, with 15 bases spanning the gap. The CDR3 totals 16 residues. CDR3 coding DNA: TGTGCCTGGAGTGATCCCCGGGGGGGGTCTAATGAAAAACTGTTTTTT. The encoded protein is CAWSDPRGGSNEKLFF.

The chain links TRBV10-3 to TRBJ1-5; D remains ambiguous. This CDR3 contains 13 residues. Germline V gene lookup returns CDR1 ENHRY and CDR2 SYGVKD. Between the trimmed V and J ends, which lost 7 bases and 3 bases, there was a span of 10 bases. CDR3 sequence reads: CAITGALNQPQHF. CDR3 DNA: TGTGCCATCACCGGTGCCCTCAATCAGCCCCAGCATTTT.

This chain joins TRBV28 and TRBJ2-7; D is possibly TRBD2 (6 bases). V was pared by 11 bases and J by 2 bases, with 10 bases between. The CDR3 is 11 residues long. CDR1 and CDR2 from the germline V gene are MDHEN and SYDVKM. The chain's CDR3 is CASGRAYEQYF. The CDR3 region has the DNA TGTGCCTCCGGGAGAGCCTACGAGCAGTACTTC.

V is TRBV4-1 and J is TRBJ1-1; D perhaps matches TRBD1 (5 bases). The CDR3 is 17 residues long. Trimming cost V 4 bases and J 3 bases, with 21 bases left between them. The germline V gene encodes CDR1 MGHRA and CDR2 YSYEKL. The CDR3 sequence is CASSPQGLRGLHTEAFF. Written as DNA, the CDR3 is TGCGCCAGCAGCCCGCAGGGTCTTCGGGGACTACACACTGAAGCTTTCTTT.

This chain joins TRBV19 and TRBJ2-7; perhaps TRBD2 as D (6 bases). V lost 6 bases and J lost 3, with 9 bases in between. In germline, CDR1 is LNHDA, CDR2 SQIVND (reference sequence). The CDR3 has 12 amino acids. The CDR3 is CASSPGGYEQYF. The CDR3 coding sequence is TGTGCCAGTAGCCCCGGGGGCTACGAGCAGTACTTC.

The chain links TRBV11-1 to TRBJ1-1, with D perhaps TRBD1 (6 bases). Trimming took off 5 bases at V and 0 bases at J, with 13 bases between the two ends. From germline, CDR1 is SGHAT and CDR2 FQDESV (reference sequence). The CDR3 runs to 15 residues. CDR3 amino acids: CASSLETGLNTEAFF. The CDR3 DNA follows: TGTGCCAGCAGCCTTGAGACAGGATTGAACACTGAAGCTTTCTTT.

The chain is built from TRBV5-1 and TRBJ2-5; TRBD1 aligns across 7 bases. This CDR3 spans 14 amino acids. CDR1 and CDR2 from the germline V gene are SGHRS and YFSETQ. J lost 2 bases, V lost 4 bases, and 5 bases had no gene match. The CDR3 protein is CASSRGQKQETQYF. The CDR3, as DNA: TGCGCCAGCAGCAGGGGGCAAAAGCAAGAGACCCAGTACTTC.